This TCR beta chain originates from a study of shared clonotypes between healthy human individuals (dated by TCRdb to the early 2020s). Background on the whole study: A few men and a couple of women, aged 18 to 49 years, made up the cohort. Per donor, three plates each were used for CD4 naive and CD4 memory, two for CD8 naive, and one for CD8 memory. Blood TCR repertoires of roughly five healthy adults were deeply sequenced to estimate repertoire size and the extent of clonotype sharing between individuals. Different laboratories and diverse techniques were used to prepare libraries and sequence TCR repertoires, to increase sequencing depth and limit assay-specific biases. Per donor, leukapheresis produced somewhere between about 0.8 and 9.5 billion PBMCs. General findings and caveats noted by the study authors: When a few donors were compared, the shared fraction of clonotypes was about 5% for naive CD4, roughly 3.4% for naive CD8, roughly 2.5% for memory CD4, and roughly 0.4% for memory CD8. The genetic and exposure-history diversity represented was limited by the small number of donors. Naive subsets generally had larger estimated clonotype richness than memory subsets did. Pairwise subsampling led to the expectation that sequencing depth would affect the degree of clonotype sharing among donors. Sampling was restricted to blood, and TCR repertoires in tissue are likely to differ from TCR repertoires in blood. Higher generation probabilities were observed for clonotypes shared by all four sorted-subset donors than for non-shared clonotypes. Incomplete sequencing was indicated by rarefaction of sorted-subset datasets, despite the large sequencing depth.

The CDR3 has 15 amino acids, counting the end cysteine and phenylalanine. Only the CDR3 part of the read is kept: 45 bases, read in frame from the first base. Cut back by 3 bases and 0 bases, the V and J ends lie 14 bases apart. CDR1 and CDR2 are drawn from the germline V gene (reference sequence): GTSNPN, SVGIG. As to this clone: Its antigen remains unidentified. The sample holds no much larger clone one base away, and base qualities are not on file.

Healthy HIV-negative adults with no recently reported acute infections or vaccinations were included as donors. All donors were Caucasian adults living in Nashville, Tennessee, USA. CD4+ T cells were enriched by magnetic negative selection, after which naive cells were positively selected on CD45RA and the negative fraction was taken as the memory subset. After blood collection by leukapheresis, PBMCs were isolated using Ficoll-Histopaque density gradient centrifugation and then cryopreserved in the vapor phase of liquid nitrogen. Analytical flow cytometry was used to check the purity and quantity of every magnetically sorted T cell population. Genomic DNA was isolated from every sorted fraction and measured by UV absorbance on a Nanodrop 2000c. TCR CDR3 regions were amplified from genomic DNA by multiplex PCR using the deep immunoSEQ assay. Extracted genomic DNA from each cell subset was spread evenly across all wells of several immunoSEQ 96-well plates, with each plate serving as a replicate. For sorted subsets, each replicate PCR was loaded with approximately 190 ng genomic DNA, equivalent to some 27,000 T cell genomes. Purified libraries were measured with a Qubit 3.0 fluorometer, size-checked on a Bioanalyzer 2100, and measured again with the KAPA Library Quantification kit. Every immunoSEQ 96-well plate was sequenced on a dedicated single-read 150-cycle Illumina NextSeq 550 flow cell. Per the authors' processing: Because the immunoSEQ output held only junctional sequences and lacked quality scores, the filtering could not match the filtering applied to full-length reads. Sequences were annotated with PyIR, a Python wrapper for IgBLAST v1.9, and V/J genes and CDR3 were assigned using IMGT germline references. Reads with weak V/J assignments (E-value above 1e-6), missing CDR3, stop codons, out-of-frame junctions, or ambiguous translated residues were removed. V3J clonotypes were defined as sequences sharing an identical inferred V gene, J gene, and CDR3 amino acid sequence. Percentage overlap between repertoires was calculated by dividing the number of shared unique clonotypes by the size of the smaller repertoire. Three approaches were used to assess repertoire richness: RTK rarefaction, the Chao1 estimator, and Recon v2.1 estimates of unobserved clonotypes. OLGA was used to compute generation probabilities for all TCRbeta clonotypes that the gDNA method yielded from a handful of donors. TCRdb took over this immuneACCESS table, retaining in-frame rearrangements with V and J assigned. Such tables are incomplete; in checked studies, under half of the missing clones stem from an unresolved V gene, and the remainder is unexplained. V and J calls and clone size are copied from that table; D and trimming were computed from the DNA. This sample comprises about 2.4 million clones, roughly 92% of them detected only once. Clones ranked in the top ten supply about 0.13% of the sample.

The sequence is built from TRBV30 and TRBJ1-1; no D segment can be confidently identified. Sequencing was performed on naive CD4+ T cells sorted from blood. The label giving this sample's cell subset or site can be read as: CD45RA+ positively selected. This receptor was taken from a man between 18 and 35 years old in good health. The nucleotide sequence reads as follows: TGTGCCTGGAGATTTTCGGGTCGCATGAACACTGAAGCTTTCTTT. Its product reads: CAWRFSGRMNTEAFF.